Listed below are T cell receptor beta chains from one sample, sequenced in a study of human T cells and chemical hapten exposure. One entry per CDR3 protein, called by TCRdb with MiXCR from the RACE reads. The sample carries some 38,000 distinct CDR3 sequences, over 7.5% recorded once. The sequencing used whole blood, collected in connection with sensitization to the hapten diphenylcyclopropenone (DPC). Receptors were obtained from a man in his fifties or sixties with alopecia areata. Some clones in this sample may be carry-over from other donors' samples. Each CDR3 is given with its conserved first and last residue. Each record gives: V gene, clone size, J gene, D gene, CDR3 DNA, CDR3 protein. A D gene is named only where the DNA matches it firmly. Part of the rows lack a size; the others show once, few, many or a class for expanded clones.

TRBV28	few	TRBJ2-7	.	TGTGCCAGCAGAAGGGGCAGGGTGACCTACGAGCAGTACTTC	CASRRGRVTYEQYF
TRBV7-3	few	TRBJ1-6	TRBD1	TGTGCCAGCAGCCCGGGACAGCAAGGTTCACCCCTCCACTTT	CASSPGQQGSPLHF
TRBV16	.	TRBJ1-1	.	TGTGCCAGCAGCCAGGGGGGGACCACTGAAGCTTTCTTT	CASSQGGTTEAFF
TRBV7-9	few	TRBJ1-3	TRBD1	TGTGCCAGCAGCCTATGGGACAGCCCATCTGGAAACACCATATATTTT	CASSLWDSPSGNTIYF
TRBV2	.	TRBJ2-5	TRBD2	TGTGCCAGCAGTTCGGAGGTTAGCGGGAGTCGGGAGACCCAGTACTTC	CASSSEVSGSRETQYF
TRBV29-1	.	TRBJ2-7	.	TGCAGCGCCCGCCGAGACACGTACGAGCAGTACTTC	CSARRDTYEQYF
TRBV5-4	many	TRBJ2-5	.	TGTGCCAGCAGCTTTTCTATCCAAGAGACCCAGTACTTC	CASSFSIQETQYF
TRBV6-2/TRBV6-3	many	TRBJ2-7	.	TGTGCCAGCAGCATCCTTAGCGGAACCTACGAGCAGTACTTC	CASSILSGTYEQYF
TRBV10-3	.	TRBJ2-3	TRBD2	TGTGCCATCAGTGAGAGTCTAGCGGGAAGTGGGACAGATACGCAGTATTTT	CAISESLAGSGTDTQYF
TRBV29-1	many	TRBJ2-5	.	TGCAGCGTTGATAGTGGTGGCAGGGGAGAGACCCAGTACTTC	CSVDSGGRGETQYF
TRBV10-2	many	TRBJ1-2	TRBD1	TGCGCCAGCAGAGAGACAGGGGATCGCTATGGCTACACCTTC	CASRETGDRYGYTF
TRBV20-1	.	TRBJ2-3	.	TGCAGTGCTGGGTTAGCGCAGCAAGGGGCGGATACGCAGTATTTT	CSAGLAQQGADTQYF
TRBV3-1	many	TRBJ2-5	.	TGTGCCAGCAGCCCCCTGGAAGACCCGGAGACCCAGTACTTC	CASSPLEDPETQYF
TRBV28	.	TRBJ2-7	TRBD2	TGTGCCAGCAGTCCCCGGGGGGGGACCTCCTACGAGCAGTACTTC	CASSPRGGTSYEQYF
TRBV25-1	many	TRBJ2-7	.	TGTGCCAGCAGTGAATATGGCGCCCCCGACGAGCAGTACTTC	CASSEYGAPDEQYF
TRBV7-2	many	TRBJ2-1	TRBD2	TGTGCCAGCAGCCGCGCGGGACTAGACAATGAGCAGTTCTTC	CASSRAGLDNEQFF
TRBV5-1	many	TRBJ2-5	TRBD2	TGCGCCAGCAGCTTAGCCCAACTAGCGGGAGGGCAAGAGACCCAGTACTTC	CASSLAQLAGGQETQYF
TRBV7-2	.	TRBJ2-2	TRBD2	TGTGCCAGCAGCTGGACTAGCGGGAACACCGGGGAGCTGTTTTTT	CASSWTSGNTGELFF
TRBV7-8	many	TRBJ2-2	.	TGTGCCAGCAGGAAAACAGGGTCCGGGGAGCTGTTTTTT	CASRKTGSGELFF
TRBV3-1	many	TRBJ2-1	TRBD2	TGTGCCAGCAGCATTAGCGGGAGGACACACAATGAGCAGTTCTTC	CASSISGRTHNEQFF
TRBV29-1	.	TRBJ2-1	.	TGCAGCTTAGGTCGAGTCTACAATGAGCAGTTCTTC	CSLGRVYNEQFF
TRBV28	.	TRBJ1-2	TRBD1	TGTGCCAGCAGCCCAGGGGGTAGCTATGGCTACACCTTC	CASSPGGSYGYTF
TRBV7-2	many	TRBJ2-3	.	TGTGCCAGCAGCTTAGGGGCTAGCACAGATACGCAGTATTTT	CASSLGASTDTQYF
TRBV20-1	many	TRBJ1-1	TRBD1	TGCAGTGCTAGGGAGGGGACAGTCAGGACTGAAGCTTTCTTT	CSAREGTVRTEAFF
TRBV5-1	few	TRBJ2-3	.	TGCGCCAGCAGCTTGCTCTCTTCAAGGGGTACAGATACGCAGTATTTT	CASSLLSSRGTDTQYF
TRBV21-1	many	TRBJ2-6	.	TGTGCCAGCAGCAAAGAGGGGACTAGCGCCGGTCCCCCTGGGGCCAACGTCCTGACTTTC	CASSKEGTSAGPPGANVLTF
TRBV20-1	.	TRBJ1-1	.	TGCAGTGCTAGATTCCCAGGGTCTGGCACTGAAGCTTTCTTT	CSARFPGSGTEAFF
TRBV6-2/TRBV6-3	few	TRBJ2-7	.	TGTGCCAGCAGCCGGGCCTCCTACGAGCAGTACTTC	CASSRASYEQYF
TRBV29-1	.	TRBJ2-5	TRBD1	TGCAGCGTTGAACGGGTCAGGGGGCGCGGAGAGACCCAGTACTTC	CSVERVRGRGETQYF
TRBV28	many	TRBJ2-5	TRBD2	TGTGCCAGCAGTTTATCCGCTAGCGGGACAGAGACCCAGTACTTC	CASSLSASGTETQYF
TRBV20-1	many	TRBJ1-2	TRBD1	TGCAGTGCTAGAGATTGGAACAGGGGGAAGGAGGGCTATGGCTACACCTTC	CSARDWNRGKEGYGYTF
TRBV4-3	many	TRBJ1-1	.	TGCGCCAGCAGCCAAGAAATGGGCAGGGTCTCCCCGGGGACTGAAGCTTTCTTT	CASSQEMGRVSPGTEAFF
TRBV27	many	TRBJ2-1	TRBD1	TGTGCCAGTCTTCCCTCAGGGGGAAATGAGCAGTTCTTC	CASLPSGGNEQFF
TRBV19	many	TRBJ2-2	.	TGTGCCAGTAGTATAGTCAGGGAGGCCGGGGAGCTGTTTTTT	CASSIVREAGELFF
TRBV28	many	TRBJ1-6	TRBD1	TGTGCCAGCAGTTTTACAGGGGAGCACTTCCTTGATTCACCCCTCCACTTT	CASSFTGEHFLDSPLHF
TRBV6-1	many	TRBJ2-7	TRBD2	TGTGCCAGCAGTGGCAGGACTAGCACTTTCGAGCAGTACTTC	CASSGRTSTFEQYF
TRBV20-1	many	TRBJ1-2	.	TGCAGTGCTAGATCAGGGGAGGCTGGCTACACCTTC	CSARSGEAGYTF
TRBV20-1	many	TRBJ2-1	.	TGCAGTGCCATTACCGGGACGGTCGTCCTCAATGAGCAGTTCTTC	CSAITGTVVLNEQFF
TRBV18	many	TRBJ2-5	TRBD1	TGTGCCAGCTCACCAATCGGACAGGAGGAGACCCAGTACTTC	CASSPIGQEETQYF
TRBV2	many	TRBJ2-3	TRBD2	TGTGCCAGCCTACCGGGGGGAGATACGCAGTATTTT	CASLPGGDTQYF
TRBV10-2	.	TRBJ1-1	.	TGCGCCAGCAAGGACAGCACCTACACTGAAGCTTTCTTT	CASKDSTYTEAFF
TRBV28	.	TRBJ2-3	.	TGTGCCAGCAGGGTGGGGGGCTCAGATACGCAGTATTTT	CASRVGGSDTQYF
TRBV6-2/TRBV6-3	many	TRBJ2-3	.	TGTGCCAGCAGTTACGACGGGCGTGCAGATACGCAGTATTTT	CASSYDGRADTQYF
TRBV20-1	many	TRBJ2-6	.	TGCAGTGCGGGCTCTGGGGCCAACGTCCTGACTTTC	CSAGSGANVLTF
TRBV7-2	.	TRBJ2-3	.	TGTGCCAGCAACTCGGGTCCCGATGATACGCAGTATTTT	CASNSGPDDTQYF
TRBV4-1	many	TRBJ2-7	TRBD1	TGCGCCAGCAGTCCGGGACAGGGGACCGGCTACGAGCAGTACTTC	CASSPGQGTGYEQYF
TRBV6-4	.	TRBJ2-1	.	TGTGCCAGCAGTCTGGAAGGCAATGAGCAGTTCTTC	CASSLEGNEQFF
TRBV11-3	many	TRBJ2-6	.	TGTGCCAGCAGCCCCCAGGGCTCTGGGGCCAACGTCCTGACTTTC	CASSPQGSGANVLTF
TRBV7-9	few	TRBJ2-1	TRBD2	TGTGCCAGCAGCTCCCCAGAAATAGCGGGAGTGGTTGAGCAGTTCTTC	CASSSPEIAGVVEQFF
TRBV19	many	TRBJ2-5	.	TGTGCCAGTAGTATTATGGAGACCCAGTACTTC	CASSIMETQYF
TRBV30	few	TRBJ2-7	TRBD2	TGTGCCTGGAGTGTAGAGGGAGGGAGCGAGCAGTACTTC	CAWSVEGGSEQYF
TRBV6-4	many	TRBJ2-3	TRBD2	TGTGCCAGCAGTCTTAGCGGGAGGGCCCAAGATACGCAGTATTTT	CASSLSGRAQDTQYF
TRBV20-1	.	TRBJ1-3	.	TGCAGTGCCCATAGACAGACTGGAAACACCATATATTTT	CSAHRQTGNTIYF
TRBV20-1	many	TRBJ2-2	.	TGCAGTGCTAAAGGTCCAGCCGCGAACACCGGGGAGCTGTTTTTT	CSAKGPAANTGELFF
TRBV2	many	TRBJ1-5	TRBD1	TGTGCCAGCAGGGGGGACAGGGAAGGTCAGCCCCAGCATTTT	CASRGDREGQPQHF